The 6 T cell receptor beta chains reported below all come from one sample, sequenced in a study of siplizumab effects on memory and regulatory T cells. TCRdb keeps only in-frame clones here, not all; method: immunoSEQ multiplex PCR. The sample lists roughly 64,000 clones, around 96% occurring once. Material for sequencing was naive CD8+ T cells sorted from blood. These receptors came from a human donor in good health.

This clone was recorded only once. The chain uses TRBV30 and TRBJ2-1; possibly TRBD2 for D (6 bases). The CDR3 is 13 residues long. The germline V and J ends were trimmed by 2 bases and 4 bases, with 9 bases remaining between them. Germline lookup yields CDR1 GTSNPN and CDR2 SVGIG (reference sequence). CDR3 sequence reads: CAWSRGRYNEQFF. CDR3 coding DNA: TGTGCCTGGAGTCGGGGGAGATACAATGAGCAGTTCTTC.

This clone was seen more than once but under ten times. CDR3 amino acids: CASSLGAGVGGYTF. In DNA, the CDR3 is TGTGCCAGCAGTTTAGGAGCAGGGGTTGGTGGCTACACCTTC. V and J are TRBV27 and TRBJ1-2; D is perhaps TRBD1 (6 bases). The CDR3 sequence is 14 residues long. The germline gives CDR1 MNHEY, CDR2 SMNVEV (reference sequence). V lost 2 bases and J lost 7, with 14 bases in between.

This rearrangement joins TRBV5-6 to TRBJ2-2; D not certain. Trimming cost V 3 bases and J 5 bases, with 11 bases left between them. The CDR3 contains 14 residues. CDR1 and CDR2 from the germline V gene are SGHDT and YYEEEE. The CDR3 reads CASSYATATGELFF. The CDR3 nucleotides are TGTGCCAGCAGCTACGCTACAGCTACCGGGGAGCTGTTTTTT.

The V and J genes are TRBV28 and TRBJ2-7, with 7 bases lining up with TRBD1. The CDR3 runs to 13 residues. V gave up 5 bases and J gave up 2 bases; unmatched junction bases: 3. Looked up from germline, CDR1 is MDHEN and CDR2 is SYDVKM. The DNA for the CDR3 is TGTGCCAGCAGTACCAGGGGGACCTACGAGCAGTACTTC. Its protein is CASSTRGTYEQYF.

This CDR3 reads CASSLEGGGGEQFF. CDR3 nucleotide sequence: TGTGCCAGCAGCTTAGAAGGCGGGGGGGGTGAGCAGTTCTTC. This chain uses TRBV7-2 with TRBJ2-1, with 9 bases that match TRBD2. J lost 9 bases, V lost 1 base, and 4 bases had no gene match. This CDR3 spans 14 amino acids. The V gene's germline CDR1 is SGHTA and CDR2 FQGNSA.

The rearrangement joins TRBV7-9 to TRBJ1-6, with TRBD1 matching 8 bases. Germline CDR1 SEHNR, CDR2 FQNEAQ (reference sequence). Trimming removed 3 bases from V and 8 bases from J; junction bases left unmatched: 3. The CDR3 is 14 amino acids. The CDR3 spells CASSFVQGDSPLHF. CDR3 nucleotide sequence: TGTGCCAGCAGCTTCGTACAGGGGGATTCACCCCTCCACTTT.